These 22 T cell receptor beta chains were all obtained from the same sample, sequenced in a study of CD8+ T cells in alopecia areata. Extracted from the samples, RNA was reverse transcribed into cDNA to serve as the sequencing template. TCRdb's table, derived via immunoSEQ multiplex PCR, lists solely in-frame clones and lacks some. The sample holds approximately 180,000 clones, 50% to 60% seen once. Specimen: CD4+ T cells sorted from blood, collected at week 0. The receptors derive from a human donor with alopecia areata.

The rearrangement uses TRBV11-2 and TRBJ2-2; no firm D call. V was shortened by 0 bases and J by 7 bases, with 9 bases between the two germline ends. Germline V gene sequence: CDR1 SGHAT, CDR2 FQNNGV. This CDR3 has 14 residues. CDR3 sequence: CASSLESAGGELFF. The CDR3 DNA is TGTGCCAGCAGCTTAGAGTCCGCCGGCGGGGAGCTGTTTTTT.

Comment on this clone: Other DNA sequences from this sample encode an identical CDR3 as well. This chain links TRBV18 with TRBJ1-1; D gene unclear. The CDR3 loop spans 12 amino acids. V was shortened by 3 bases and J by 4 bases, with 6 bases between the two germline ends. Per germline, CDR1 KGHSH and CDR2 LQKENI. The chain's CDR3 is CASSPSGTEAFF. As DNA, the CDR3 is TGTGCCAGCTCACCTTCGGGCACTGAAGCTTTCTTT.

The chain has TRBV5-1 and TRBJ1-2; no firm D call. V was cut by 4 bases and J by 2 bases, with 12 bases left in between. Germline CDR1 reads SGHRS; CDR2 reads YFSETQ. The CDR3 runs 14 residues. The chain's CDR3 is CASSPGGGNYGYTF. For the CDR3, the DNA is TGCGCCAGCAGCCCAGGAGGTGGAAACTATGGCTACACCTTC.

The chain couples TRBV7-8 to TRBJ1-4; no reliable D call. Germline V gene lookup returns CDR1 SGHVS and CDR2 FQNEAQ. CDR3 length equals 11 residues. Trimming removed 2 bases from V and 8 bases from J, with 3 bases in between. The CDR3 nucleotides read TGTGCCAGCAGCTTATGGGAAAAACTGTTTTTT. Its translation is CASSLWEKLFF.

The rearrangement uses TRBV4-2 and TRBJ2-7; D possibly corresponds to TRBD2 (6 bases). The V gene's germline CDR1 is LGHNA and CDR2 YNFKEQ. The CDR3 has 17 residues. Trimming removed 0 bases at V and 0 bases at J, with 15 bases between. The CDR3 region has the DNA TGTGCCAGCAGCCAAGAAGGTACAGCGGGCAGCTCCTACGAGCAGTACTTC. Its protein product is CASSQEGTAGSSYEQYF.

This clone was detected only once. The CDR3 region has the DNA TGCGCCAGCAGCCCCCGGGGGGGCTCCGATGGCTACACCTTC. It translates to CASSPRGGSDGYTF. The chain carries TRBV5-1 and TRBJ1-2; D is perhaps TRBD1 (6 bases). Germline V gene sequence: CDR1 SGHRS, CDR2 YFSETQ. The V and J ends lost 4 bases and 6 bases respectively, with 16 bases between them. The CDR3 length is 14 residues.

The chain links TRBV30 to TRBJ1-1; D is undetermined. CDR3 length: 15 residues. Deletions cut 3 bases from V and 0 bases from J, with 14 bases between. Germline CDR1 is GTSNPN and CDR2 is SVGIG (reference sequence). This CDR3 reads CAWRSLSTLNTEAFF. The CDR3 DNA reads TGTGCCTGGAGGTCGCTGTCCACGTTGAACACTGAAGCTTTCTTT.

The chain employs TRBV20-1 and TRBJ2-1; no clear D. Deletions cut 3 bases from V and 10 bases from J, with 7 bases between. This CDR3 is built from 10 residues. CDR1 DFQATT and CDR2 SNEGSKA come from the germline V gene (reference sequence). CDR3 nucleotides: TGCAGTGCTAGCCAACAGGAGCAGTTCTTC. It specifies CSASQQEQFF.

The CDR3 spells CAWGRVSYGYTF. The CDR3 bases are TGTGCCTGGGGAAGGGTCAGCTATGGCTACACCTTC. The V gene is TRBV30, the J gene TRBJ1-2; D remains ambiguous. V lost 5 bases and J 4 bases, leaving 11 bases between the germline ends. CDR1 GTSNPN and CDR2 SVGIG come from the germline V gene (reference sequence). This CDR3 region has 12 residues.

The CDR3 here is CASSEAGRGLSPLHF. For the CDR3, the DNA is TGTGCCAGCAGTGAAGCAGGCAGGGGGCTTTCACCCCTCCACTTT. This sequence joins TRBV2 and TRBJ1-6, with TRBD1 matching 8 bases. This CDR3 has 15 residues. J gave up 9 bases and V 0 bases, and 4 bases lay outside the gene matches. Germline loops: CDR1 SNHLY, CDR2 FYNNEI.

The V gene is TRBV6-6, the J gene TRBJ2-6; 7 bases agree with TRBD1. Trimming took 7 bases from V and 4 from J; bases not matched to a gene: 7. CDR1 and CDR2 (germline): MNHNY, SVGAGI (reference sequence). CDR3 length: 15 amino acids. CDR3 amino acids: CASTQQGSGANVLTF. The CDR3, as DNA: TGTGCCAGCACTCAACAGGGGTCCGGGGCCAACGTCCTGACTTTC.

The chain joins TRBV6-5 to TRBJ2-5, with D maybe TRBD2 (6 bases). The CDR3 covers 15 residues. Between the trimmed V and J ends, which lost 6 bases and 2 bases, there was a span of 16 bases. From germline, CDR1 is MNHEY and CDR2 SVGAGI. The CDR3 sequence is CASSQRAGIQETQYF. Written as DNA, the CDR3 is TGTGCCAGCAGCCAACGGGCGGGAATTCAAGAGACCCAGTACTTC.

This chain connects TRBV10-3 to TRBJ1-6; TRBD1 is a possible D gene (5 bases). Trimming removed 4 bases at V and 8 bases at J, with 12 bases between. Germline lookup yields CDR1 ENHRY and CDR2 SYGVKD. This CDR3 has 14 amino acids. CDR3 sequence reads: CAISGAWGDSPLHF. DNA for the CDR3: TGTGCCATCAGTGGGGCCTGGGGGGATTCACCCCTCCACTTT.

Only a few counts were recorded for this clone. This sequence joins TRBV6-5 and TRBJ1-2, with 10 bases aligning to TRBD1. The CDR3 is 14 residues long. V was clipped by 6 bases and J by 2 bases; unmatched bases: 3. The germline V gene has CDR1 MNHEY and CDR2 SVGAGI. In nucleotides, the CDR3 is TGTGCCAGCAGCACGACAGGGGGCAACTATGGCTACACCTTC. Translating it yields CASSTTGGNYGYTF.

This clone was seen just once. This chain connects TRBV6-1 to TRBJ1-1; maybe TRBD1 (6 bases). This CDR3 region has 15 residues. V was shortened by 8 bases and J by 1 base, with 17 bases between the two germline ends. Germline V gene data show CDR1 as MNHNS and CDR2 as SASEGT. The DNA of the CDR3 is TGTGCCAGCCTTCGCGACAGGACGGCGAACACTGAAGCTTTCTTT. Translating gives CASLRDRTANTEAFF.

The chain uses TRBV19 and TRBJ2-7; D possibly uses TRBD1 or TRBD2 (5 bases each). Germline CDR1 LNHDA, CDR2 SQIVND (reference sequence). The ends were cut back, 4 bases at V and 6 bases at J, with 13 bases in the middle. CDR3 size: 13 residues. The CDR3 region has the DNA TGTGCCAGTAGTACAGGGAGTCTCGTCGAGCAGTACTTC. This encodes CASSTGSLVEQYF.

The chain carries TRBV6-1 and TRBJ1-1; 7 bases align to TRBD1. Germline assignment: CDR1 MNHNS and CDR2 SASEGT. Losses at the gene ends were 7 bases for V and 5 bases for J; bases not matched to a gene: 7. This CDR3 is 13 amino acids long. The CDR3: CASTRRQGTEAFF. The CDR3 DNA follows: TGTGCCAGCACTCGGCGACAGGGAACTGAAGCTTTCTTT.

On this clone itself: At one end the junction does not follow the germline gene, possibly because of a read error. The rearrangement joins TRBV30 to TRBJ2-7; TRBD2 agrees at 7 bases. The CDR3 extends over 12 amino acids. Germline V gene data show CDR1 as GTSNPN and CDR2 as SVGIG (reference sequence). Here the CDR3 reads CAGSAGAYEQYF. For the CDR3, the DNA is TGTGCCGGGAGTGCGGGGGCCTACGAGCAGTACTTC.

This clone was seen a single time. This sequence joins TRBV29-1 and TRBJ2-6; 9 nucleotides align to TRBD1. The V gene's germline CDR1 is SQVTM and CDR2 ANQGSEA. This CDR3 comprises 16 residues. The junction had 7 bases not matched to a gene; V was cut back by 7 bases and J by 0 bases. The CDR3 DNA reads TGCAGCGGAGGGACAGGGAAATTCTCTGGGGCCAACGTCCTGACTTTC. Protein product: CSGGTGKFSGANVLTF.

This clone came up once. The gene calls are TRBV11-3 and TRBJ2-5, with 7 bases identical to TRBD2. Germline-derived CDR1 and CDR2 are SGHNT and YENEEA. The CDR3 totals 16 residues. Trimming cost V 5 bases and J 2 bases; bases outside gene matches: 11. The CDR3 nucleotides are TGTGCCAGCAGCCCCCCCGGACTAGGGCAACAAGAGACCCAGTACTTC. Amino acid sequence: CASSPPGLGQQETQYF.

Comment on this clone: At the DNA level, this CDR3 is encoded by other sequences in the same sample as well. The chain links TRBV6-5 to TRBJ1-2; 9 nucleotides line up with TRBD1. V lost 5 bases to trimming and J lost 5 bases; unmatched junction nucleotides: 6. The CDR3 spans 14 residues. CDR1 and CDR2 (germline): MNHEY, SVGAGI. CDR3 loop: CASSNPTGGYGYTF. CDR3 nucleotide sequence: TGTGCCAGCAGTAACCCGACAGGGGGGTATGGCTACACCTTC.

CDR3 DNA: TGTGCCTGGAGTGTAGTTAGGGGGCACACTGAAGCTTTCTTT. Translation gives CAWSVVRGHTEAFF. The chain carries TRBV30 and TRBJ1-1; 7 nucleotides match TRBD1. The CDR3 has 14 amino acids. V shed 0 bases, J shed 3 bases, and the junction held 4 bases outside the gene matches. Germline-derived CDR1 and CDR2 are GTSNPN and SVGIG (reference sequence). The full variable domain, in which reference TRBV30 and TRBJ1-1 provide the parts outside the CDR3, is SQTIHQWPATLVQPVGSPLSLECTVEGTSNPNLYWYRQAAGRGLQLLFYSVGIGQISSEVPQNLSASRPQDRQFILSSKKLLLSDSGFYLCAWSVVRGHTEAFFGQGTRLTVV.